Detailed here is one T cell receptor beta chain. Its antigen remains unidentified. There are no base qualities to consult, and no much larger clone falls within one base. V is cut back by 1 base and J by 5 bases, with 2 bases in the junction unmatched. Inclusive of the bounding cysteine and phenylalanine, the CDR3 is 14 residues long. Solely the CDR3 DNA is kept, with 42 bases framed from the first base. CDR1 and CDR2, looked up from the germline V gene (reference sequence), are LGHDT and YNNKEL. This entry belongs to a study of blood T cells in healthy people across ages (dated by TCRdb to 2013 to 2016). Background on the whole study: Template switching captured roughly one uniquely barcoded TCR beta cDNA molecule per two T cells in model experiments. The donors were split into four age groups: young (average 16 years), middle-aged (roughly 39), aged (approximately 60) and long-lived (roughly 88). Two additional independent replicas of 1 million unique cDNA reads from the same blood draw were analyzed for two donors (one aged 18 to 30 and one aged 80 or older). Using deep sequencing normalized with unique cDNA molecular identifiers, the study measured how TCR beta repertoire diversity changes with age. Donors of different ages were randomly distributed across sequencing lanes to avoid experimental bias.

Broader findings and caveats from the paper: Because profiling used bulk unsorted PBMCs, naive and antigen-experienced compartments could not be compared conclusively. Compared with the aged group, the long-lived group had more naive CD4+ T cells, fewer expanded clones and increased TCR diversity, a pattern suggesting age selection. A strong correlation was found between observed TCR beta diversity and the percentage of naive T cells measured by flow cytometry. Estimates of total diversity from one million sequenced T cells were regarded as lower bounds and underestimates. Donor CMV infection status was unknown, potentially confounding age-related changes in expanded clonotypes. As age increased, observed TCR beta diversity per million T cells dropped in a roughly linear way, and a significant reduction was already evident by age 40.

Donors were 39 systemically healthy Caucasian individuals from Russia aged roughly 6 to 90 years. Each donor gave about 9.7 milliliters of peripheral blood, drawn into EDTA-treated Vacutainer tubes. Ficoll-Paque density-gradient centrifugation was used to isolate PBMCs, with at least 6 million obtained per sample. Total RNA was extracted from PBMCs with Trizol reagent, with at least 5 micrograms obtained per sample. Naive CD45RAhigh/CD27high T cell percentages were measured by flow cytometry on a PBMC aliquot from every donor. The library was built by means of 5' RACE. Sequencing instrument: Illumina HiSeq 2500. A second PCR of about 6 to 12 cycles was performed with a sample-barcoded 5' primer and a J-beta primer mix. Each TCR beta cDNA molecule received a unique molecular identifier from a template-switch 5' adaptor carrying 12 random nucleotides. At least 2.5 million CDR3-containing paired-end reads were obtained from each sample. First-strand cDNA was synthesized from all RNA with the Mint cDNA synthesis kit, primed by a TRBC-specific oligonucleotide. Following uracil-DNA glycosylase treatment, all cDNA underwent a first 18-cycle PCR with the universal primers M1SS and BC2_uni_R. As for the original processing: For normalization, 1 million high-quality reads, each with a distinct molecular identifier, were randomly selected from each sample. Instead of being binned into consensus sequences, reads that shared molecular identifiers were thrown out. MiTCR, with a Q25 quality threshold and the strictest error-elimination algorithm, was used for CDR3 identification, clonotype clustering and error correction. A nonparametric unseen species model with Euler transformation was used to estimate lower-bound total TCR beta diversity. TCRdb reworked the public reads: Q25 trimming with fastp, MiXCR clone assembly, productive beta chains retained. When rows share a CDR3 protein, they turn into one entry using the most common DNA and genes. TCRdb's processing, not the study's, gives the V and J calls here. For this sample the table gives approximately 800,000 distinct CDR3 sequences, of which about 53% were detected only once. The leading ten clones occupy approximately 40% of the sample.

What was sequenced was blood. The TCR comes from a man older than 75 in good health. The receptor chain draws on TRBV3-1 and TRBJ2-5, with 9 bases matching TRBD2. CDR3 region: CASSQGAGGETQYF. The DNA sequence reads TGTGCCAGCAGCCAAGGGGCGGGAGGGGAGACCCAGTACTTC.